A single sample is the source of the 26 T cell receptor beta chains below, sequenced in a study of blood T cells in healthy people across ages (dated by TCRdb to about 2015). The receptor library was made with 5' RACE. Instrument used: Illumina HiSeq 2500. A second roughly 7 to 11 cycle PCR used a sample-barcoded 5' primer and a J-beta primer mix. TCRdb reanalyzed the raw reads on its own, using fastp at Q25 for trimming and MiXCR for clone calling, and kept in-frame beta chains. Rows merge per CDR3 protein into single entries with the most common DNA and genes. The sample profile shows about 1,500,000 distinct CDR3 sequences; 28% of them were found once. The ten largest clonotypes hold roughly 8% of the sample. Source material: blood. The source is a woman in her thirties in good health.

To note about this clonotype: At one boundary the junction diverges from the germline segment, which might be a read error. The chain combines TRBV10-2 with TRBJ2-5, with D tentatively TRBD2 (6 bases). This CDR3 is 14 amino acids long. Germline V gene sequence: CDR1 WSHSY, CDR2 SAAADI. This CDR3 reads CASNESEGRETQYF. CDR3 DNA: TGCGCCAGCAATGAGTCGGAGGGGAGGGAGACCCAGTACTTC.

The rearrangement links TRBV27 to TRBJ2-3; the D gene is possibly TRBD1 (5 bases). Trimming removed 6 bases from V and 0 bases from J, with 16 bases in between. Germline V gene data show CDR1 as MNHEY and CDR2 as SMNVEV (reference sequence). The CDR3 contains 16 residues. The CDR3 here is CASSVGQSTSTDTQYF. The CDR3 DNA is TGTGCCAGCAGCGTGGGGCAGTCCACCAGCACAGATACGCAGTATTTT.

On this clonotype: One base away lies a much larger clone, so this may be a sequencing read error. CDR3 sequence (DNA): TGTGCCAGCAGCCCCTTTAGCGGGGCGAACTACGAGCAGTACTTC. This gives the protein CASSPFSGANYEQYF. The chain carries TRBV7-9 and TRBJ2-7, with 8 bases lining up with TRBD2. The junction had 9 bases not matched to a gene; V was cut back by 5 bases and J by 3 bases. The germline CDR1 and CDR2 sequences are SEHNR and FQNEAQ (reference sequence). The CDR3 consists of 15 residues. Full variable domain (missing parts from reference TRBV7-9 and TRBJ2-7): DTGVSQNPRHKITKRGQNVTFRCDPISEHNRLYWYRQTLGQGPEFLTYFQNEAQLEKSRLLSDRFSAERPKGSFSTLEIQRTEQGDSAMYLCASSPFSGANYEQYFGPGTRLTVT.

The chain links TRBV14 to TRBJ1-1; TRBD1 might be the D (5 bases). CDR1 and CDR2 from the germline V gene are SGHDN and FVKESK. The ends were cut back, 0 bases at V and 4 bases at J, with 15 bases in the middle. The CDR3 sequence is 16 residues long. CDR3 sequence: CASSQDGGDYLTEAFF. DNA of the CDR3: TGTGCCAGCAGCCAAGATGGGGGGGACTATCTCACTGAAGCTTTCTTT.

This clonotype came up a few times. The chain links TRBV18 to TRBJ1-5, with D possibly being TRBD1 (6 bases). The CDR3 totals 14 residues. V was cut by 5 bases and J by 9 bases, with 17 bases left in between. The germline V gene has CDR1 KGHSH and CDR2 LQKENI. The CDR3 loop is CASSTTGRETPQHF. CDR3 DNA sequence: TGTGCCAGCTCAACGACAGGCCGTGAGACGCCCCAGCATTTT.

The J gene is TRBJ2-5, the V gene TRBV7-9; no reliable D call. The CDR3 loop spans 16 amino acids. Germline CDR1 is SEHNR and CDR2 is FQNEAQ (reference sequence). Trimming removed 2 bases from V and 0 bases from J, with 13 bases in between. The DNA for the CDR3 is TGTGCCAGCAGCTTACTCTCGGCCGGGTACCAAGAGACCCAGTACTTC. Its protein is CASSLLSAGYQETQYF.

The V call is TRBV7-2, the J call TRBJ2-1; weak D call: TRBD2 (6 bases). Germline V CDR1 and CDR2: SGHTA, FQGNSA. V was trimmed by 4 bases and J by 6 bases, leaving 13 bases between them. The CDR3 has 14 residues. The CDR3 DNA sequence: TGTGCCAGCAGCTGGGGTCTAGCGCTCAATGAGCAGTTCTTC. This codes for CASSWGLALNEQFF.

This clonotype was observed a few times. This sequence joins TRBV2 and TRBJ2-7; a weak D match, TRBD1 (5 bases). V gave up 5 bases and J gave up 7 bases, with 15 bases separating them. The CDR3 has 13 residues. Looked up from germline, CDR1 is SNHLY and CDR2 is FYNNEI. CDR3: CASSHDRDNEQYF. Here the CDR3 DNA reads TGTGCCAGCAGTCACGACAGAGACAATGAGCAGTACTTC.

This clonotype appeared a few times. The chain has TRBV7-9 and TRBJ2-1; D is possibly TRBD1 (5 bases). The CDR3 is 15 residues long. The V gene lost 3 bases and the J gene lost 3 bases, with 12 bases spanning the gap. Germline V CDR1 and CDR2: SEHNR, FQNEAQ (reference sequence). DNA of the CDR3: TGTGCCAGCAGCTTTACCGGTAGGGGCTACAATGAGCAGTTCTTC. Amino acid sequence: CASSFTGRGYNEQFF.

This clonotype was counted between two and nine times. The junction departs from germline at one end; a sequencing error may be responsible. The chain carries TRBV6-5 and TRBJ2-1; no clear D. Germline V gene data show CDR1 as MNHEY and CDR2 as SVGAGI. The CDR3 consists of 13 residues. For the CDR3, the DNA is TGTACCAGCCGCAGGCGGTCACCCAATGAGCAGTTCTTC. This sequence encodes CTSRRRSPNEQFF.

This clonotype has a count of ten or more. The V call is TRBV5-1, the J call TRBJ2-7, with 13 positions matching TRBD2. Germline values: CDR1 SGHRS, CDR2 YFSETQ. The CDR3 runs to 14 residues. Trimming took 4 bases from V and 5 from J; bases not matched to a gene: 3. This CDR3 reads CASSPGTSGDEQYF. In DNA, the CDR3 is TGCGCCAGCAGCCCCGGGACTAGCGGGGACGAGCAGTACTTC.

There are many counts of this clonotype. J is TRBJ2-7 and V is TRBV15; 7 nucleotides agree with TRBD1. V lost 3 bases to trimming and J lost 0 bases; unmatched junction nucleotides: 8. CDR3 length: 16 amino acids. Germline CDR1 is LNHNV and CDR2 is YYDKDF (reference sequence). CDR3 residues: CATSSDTGEYSYEQYF. The CDR3 DNA reads as TGTGCCACCAGCAGTGATACAGGGGAGTACTCCTACGAGCAGTACTTC. Combining the CDR3 with reference TRBV15 and TRBJ2-7 gives the whole variable domain DAMVIQNPRYQVTQFGKPVTLSCSQTLNHNVMYWYQQKSSQAPKLLFHYYDKDFNNEADTPDNFQSRRPNTSFCFLDIRSPGLGDTAMYLCATSSDTGEYSYEQYFGPGTRLTVT.

This clonotype was detected a few times. The CDR3 nucleotides read TGCAGTGCATGTGGACTGGCACGTAACGAGCAGTACTTC. Translation gives CSACGLARNEQYF. The chain carries TRBV20-1 and TRBJ2-7, with a possible D match to TRBD2 (5 bases). The ends were cut back, 6 bases at V and 5 bases at J, with 17 bases in the middle. Germline V gene sequence: CDR1 DFQATT, CDR2 SNEGSKA (reference sequence). The CDR3 consists of 13 residues.

The V and J genes are TRBV29-1 and TRBJ1-1; 9 bases fit TRBD1. This CDR3 comprises 12 residues. V gave up 7 bases and J gave up 3 bases; unmatched junction bases: 3. Germline V gene sequence: CDR1 SQVTM, CDR2 ANQGSEA. The chain's CDR3 is CSAGQGDTEAFF. CDR3 nucleotides: TGCAGCGCGGGACAGGGAGACACTGAAGCTTTCTTT.

This clonotype was detected many times. The CDR3 region has the DNA TGTGCCATCAGTGACGGGCTAGCGGGGGGCACCGCCTACAATGAGCAGTTCTTC. This sequence encodes CAISDGLAGGTAYNEQFF. V is TRBV10-3 and J is TRBJ2-1; 11 nucleotides match TRBD2. In germline, CDR1 is ENHRY, CDR2 SYGVKD. The CDR3 totals 18 residues. With 3 bases clipped from V and 2 bases from J, the junction kept 9 bases outside the gene matches.

This clonotype came up a few times. This sequence joins TRBV7-2 and TRBJ1-1; D remains unclear. Per germline, CDR1 SGHTA and CDR2 FQGNSA. The CDR3 runs to 14 residues. Trimming left V 3 bases short and J 7 bases short, with 15 bases between. CDR3: CASSFVGPLFEAFF. DNA of the CDR3: TGTGCCAGCAGCTTTGTTGGGCCCCTCTTTGAAGCTTTCTTT.

This clonotype has a count of ten or more. The CDR3 spells CASSSPGAGANVLTF. The CDR3 bases are TGTGCCAGCAGCTCCCCGGGGGCTGGGGCCAACGTCCTGACTTTC. The gene calls are TRBV7-9 and TRBJ2-6, with D perhaps matching TRBD2 (6 bases). Germline CDR1 reads SEHNR; CDR2 reads FQNEAQ (reference sequence). This CDR3 contains 15 residues. V lost 4 bases and J lost 2, with 9 bases in between.

The chain carries TRBV20-1 and TRBJ2-1, with 11 bases identical to TRBD2. This CDR3 is built from 13 residues. Germline V gene data show CDR1 as DFQATT and CDR2 as SNEGSKA (reference sequence). Germline trimming cut 5 bases from V and 11 bases from J; bases unmatched to any gene: 8. The CDR3 DNA reads as TGCAGTGCTCCCCAGACTAGCGGGACTAAGCAGTTCTTC. Translation gives CSAPQTSGTKQFF.

The V call is TRBV13, the J call TRBJ2-3; D unresolved. The ends were cut back, 5 bases at V and 0 bases at J, with 6 bases in the middle. CDR1 is PRHDT and CDR2 is FYEKMQ in the germline V gene (reference sequence). The CDR3 contains 13 residues. The CDR3 bases are TGTGCCAGCAGCCACACTAGCACAGATACGCAGTATTTT. Translated: CASSHTSTDTQYF.

Notes on this clonotype: The junction departs from germline at one end; a sequencing error may be responsible. The chain links TRBV7-9 to TRBJ1-6; tentatively, D is TRBD1 (6 bases). The V gene's germline CDR1 is SEHNR and CDR2 FQNEAQ (reference sequence). The CDR3 contains 16 residues. This CDR3 is CACSSTGSSYNSPLHF. The CDR3 bases are TGTGCCTGCAGCTCAACAGGGAGCTCCTATAATTCACCCCTCCACTTT. The variable domain in full, completed from reference TRBV7-9 and TRBJ1-6, reads DTGVSQNPRHKITKRGQNVTFRCDPISEHNRLYWYRQTLGQGPEFLTYFQNEAQLEKSRLLSDRFSAERPKGSFSTLEIQRTEQGDSAMYLCACSSTGSSYNSPLHFGNGTRLTVT.

This clonotype was counted a few times. The chain links TRBV12-3 or TRBV12-4 to TRBJ1-2; 7 nucleotides match TRBD1. V was pared by 3 bases and J by 6 bases, with 4 bases of the junction left unmatched. The CDR3 is made up of 13 amino acids. The CDR3 DNA reads TGTGCCAGCAGTTTCCTGGGACAGAATGGCTACACCTTC. This sequence encodes CASSFLGQNGYTF.

The sample holds a few counts of this clonotype. The chain carries TRBV2 and TRBJ2-1; D is uncertain. CDR1 SNHLY and CDR2 FYNNEI come from the germline V gene. Trimming cost V 4 bases and J 0 bases, with 16 bases left between them. This CDR3 has 17 residues. The DNA of the CDR3 is TGTGCCAGCAGTGCCGACCTGCTGGAAAGCTCCTACAATGAGCAGTTCTTC. Residues: CASSADLLESSYNEQFF.

A few counts support this clonotype. The chain uses TRBV9 and TRBJ1-2; 8 bases agree with TRBD1. The CDR3 length is 13 residues. Germline V gene sequence: CDR1 SGDLS, CDR2 YYNGEE. V gave up 0 bases and J gave up 8 bases; unmatched junction bases: 3. The CDR3 is CASSVVSGGGYTF. CDR3 nucleotide sequence: TGTGCCAGCAGCGTAGTCTCAGGGGGCGGCTACACCTTC.

CDR3 amino acids: CASRTKYRGESYNEQFF. The CDR3 DNA follows: TGTGCCAGCAGGACTAAGTACAGGGGGGAATCCTACAATGAGCAGTTCTTC. This chain connects TRBV28 to TRBJ2-1, with 8 positions matching TRBD1. J gave up 1 base and V 6 bases, and 11 bases lay outside the gene matches. The CDR3 length is 17 residues. The germline V gene encodes CDR1 MDHEN and CDR2 SYDVKM.

Notes on this clonotype: The CDR3 does not end in the conserved phenylalanine or tryptophan, so this is likely a read error. V and J are TRBV5-1 and TRBJ2-3; D ambiguous. The germline V gene encodes CDR1 SGHRS and CDR2 YFSETQ. V was clipped by 4 bases and J by 1 base, with 7 bases between them. The CDR3 is 13 amino acids. Here the CDR3 reads CASSPTGTDTQYS. The DNA of the CDR3 is TGCGCCAGCAGCCCGACGGGCACAGATACGCAGTATTCT.

This clonotype has at least ten counts. V usage is TRBV12-3 or TRBV12-4 and J usage is TRBJ1-2; 10 nucleotides match TRBD1. Losses at the gene ends were 7 bases for V and 8 bases for J; bases not matched to a gene: 13. The CDR3 is 15 residues long. As DNA, the CDR3 is TGTGCCAGCACGGGCTATGGGACAGGGGAACACGGCTACACCTTC. Translated, it gives CASTGYGTGEHGYTF.